The present TCR beta chain was sequenced within a study of blood T cell repertoires in COVID-19. The overall study: PBMCs, B-cell-depleted T cells, or T cells provided the cDNA or gDNA that made up the material.

Original analysis: How many nucleated cells were present was estimated from reference gene primer amplification. Repertoires were generated with immunoSEQ multiplex PCR, while TCRdb's copy carries only in-frame clones and drops some. From that table come the V and J calls and clone size; the DNA was used to work out D and trimming. The sample lists roughly 270,000 clones, 65% to 90% seen once, with roughly 5% in the top ten. CDR3 length: 13 amino acids. The germline CDR1 and CDR2 sequences are SGHTS and YDEGEE. Trimming removed 2 bases at V and 5 bases at J, with 10 bases between. The sequence was collected from a man between 45 and 60 years old with active or convalescent COVID-19. The rearrangement links TRBV5-8 to TRBJ1-2, with unresolved D. Sequenced sample: peripheral blood. The CDR3: CASSLPGNYGYTF. CDR3 bases: TGTGCCAGCAGCTTACCGGGAAATTATGGCTACACCTTC.